These T cell receptor beta chains were read from a single sample in a study of brain metastases from non-small cell lung cancer. Here immunoSEQ multiplex PCR was the method, and the copy in TCRdb shows in-frame clones only, minus some. The top ten clones hold about a sixth of a sample with 2,300 or so clones, approximately 80% of them seen once. The material sequenced was tumor-adjacent normal tissue. These TCRs come from a donor older than 35 with non-small cell lung cancer. CDR3s include the opening cysteine and the closing phenylalanine or tryptophan. The D gene is left open where the match is weak. Some rows have no size entry. The others give once, few or many, or a class for an expanded clone.

clone size	D gene	V gene	J gene	CDR3 protein	CDR3 DNA
.	.	TRBV19	TRBJ2-3	CASSTTGTQSPYF	TGTGCCAGTAGTACCACCGGGACCCAAAGCCCGTATTTT
.	.	TRBV23-1	TRBJ2-2	CASRHLKGGGELFF	TGCGCCAGCAGGCACTTGAAGGGAGGCGGGGAGCTGTTTTTT
.	.	TRBV21-1	TRBJ2-1	CASSKIEGQGRRSYNEQFF	TGTGCCAGCAGCAAAATAGAAGGACAAGGGCGTCGCTCCTACAATGAGCAGTTCTTC
.	TRBD1	TRBV18	TRBJ2-7	CASSPSGTGGAQYF	TGTGCCAGCTCACCTAGCGGGACAGGGGGCGCGCAGTACTTC
.	.	TRBV6-6	TRBJ1-3	CASRDQVGSGNTIYF	TGTGCCAGCCGGGATCAGGTCGGGTCTGGAAACACCATATATTTT
.	.	TRBV11-3	TRBJ2-7	CASSHVSGTVSYEQYF	TGTGCCAGTAGCCATGTTTCGGGGACGGTCTCCTACGAGCAGTACTTC
.	TRBD1	TRBV6-1	TRBJ1-2	CASSEASGQAGYGYTF	TGTGCCAGCAGTGAAGCCTCTGGACAGGCCGGCTATGGCTACACCTTC
.	.	TRBV18	TRBJ2-7	CASSPASYEQYF	TGTGCCAGCTCACCAGCGAGCTACGAGCAGTACTTC
once	.	TRBV15	TRBJ1-1	CATSRDRAGRWGVAFF	TGTGCCACCAGCAGAGATCGGGCGGGGCGCTGGGGCGTAGCTTTCTTT
.	TRBD1	TRBV2	TRBJ2-7	CASTRGTSYEQYF	TGTGCCAGCACCAGGGGGACAAGCTACGAGCAGTACTTC